The rows below give T cell receptor beta chains drawn from one sample of a study of cytomegalovirus exposure and HLA in healthy donors. The table came from immunoSEQ multiplex PCR; TCRdb's copy has only in-frame clones and leaves some out. The table includes some 150,000 clones, around 83% detected once. Sequenced: PBMCs. These receptors were taken from a human donor in good health. Both conserved end residues are part of each CDR3. A D gene is named only where the DNA matches it firmly. For some rows the clone size is stated as once, few or many, or as a class when expanded; others skip it.

j_call v_call clone_size d_call cdr3_nt cdr3_aa
TRBJ2-7 TRBV7-2 NA NA TGTGCCAGCAGCTCTACGAGGGAACTTACCTACGAGCAGTACTTC CASSSTRELTYEQYF
TRBJ1-6 TRBV5-1 NA NA TGCGCCAGCAGCTTAATAGTCAACCAGGAGGTTGCGCCACCCCTCCACTTT CASSLIVNQEVAPPLHF
TRBJ2-1 TRBV6-1 NA NA TGTGCCAGCAGTGAAGCAGCGGGCAGTATTGGGGTCCTAGAGTTCTTC CASSEAAGSIGVLEFF
TRBJ2-7 TRBV9 few TRBD1 TGTGCCAGCAGCGATGGGACAGGGCCCTCTGAGCAGTACTTC CASSDGTGPSEQYF
TRBJ2-5 TRBV18 NA TRBD1 TGTGCCAGCTCACCAGCAACCGGGACAGTAAAAGAGACCCAGTACTTC CASSPATGTVKETQYF
TRBJ2-4 TRBV7-2 NA TRBD2 TGTGCCAGCAGCTTTCGGGGGGGGGACATTCAGTACTTC CASSFRGGDIQYF
TRBJ2-7 TRBV15 NA NA TGTGCCACCAGCAGAGGTGGGAGCCAAGAGCAGTACTTC CATSRGGSQEQYF
TRBJ2-7 TRBV27 NA NA TGTGCCAGCAGTTTATCGCGGGTTCCCACATACGAGCAGTACTTC CASSLSRVPTYEQYF
TRBJ1-5 TRBV27 NA NA TGTGCCAGCAGTTTGGTCGGTGTTCTCAATCAGCCCCAGCATTTT CASSLVGVLNQPQHF
TRBJ2-3 TRBV6-5 NA NA TGTGCCAGCAGTCCAAGACAGACTAGCACAGATACGCAGTATTTT CASSPRQTSTDTQYF
TRBJ2-1 TRBV6-5 few TRBD2 TGTGCCAGCAACAACCTAGCGGGAGGGAGTGGTGAGCAGTTCTTC CASNNLAGGSGEQFF
TRBJ2-7 TRBV28 NA TRBD2 TGTGCCAGCAGCCTCGGGGGAGGGAGCTCCTACGAGCAGTACTTC CASSLGGGSSYEQYF
TRBJ1-1 TRBV11-2 NA NA TGTGCCAGCAGCTTAGAAATTGACAGGCGGGCTTTCTTT CASSLEIDRRAFF
TRBJ2-3 TRBV18 NA TRBD1 TGTGCCAGCTCACCAGTGGGGACAGGGTCGGTAGGCACAGATACGCAGTATTTT CASSPVGTGSVGTDTQYF
TRBJ2-1 TRBV4-2 NA TRBD2 TGTGCCAGCAGCCAAGATAACCAGCGGGGCTCCTACAATGAGCAGTTCTTC CASSQDNQRGSYNEQFF
TRBJ1-1 TRBV7-3 few NA TGTGCCAGCAGCTTATGGGAGGGCACTGAAGCTTTCTTT CASSLWEGTEAFF
TRBJ2-3 TRBV27 NA TRBD1 TGTGCCAGCAGTTGGACAGGCCCCACAGATACGCAGTATTTT CASSWTGPTDTQYF
TRBJ2-1 TRBV6-6 NA NA TGTGCCAGCAGTTACTCCCCGGGCGGGGAGTTCTTC CASSYSPGGEFF
TRBJ1-1 TRBV5-6 NA NA TGTGCCAGCAGCACAGGTAGTACTGAAGCTTTCTTT CASSTGSTEAFF
TRBJ1-1 TRBV29-1 NA NA TGCAGCTTCGGGGGAACTGAAGCTTTCTTT CSFGGTEAFF
TRBJ2-3 TRBV19 NA TRBD1 TGTGCCAGTAGTGTCACCGGGACAGGGAGAACAGATACGCAGTATTTT CASSVTGTGRTDTQYF
TRBJ1-1 TRBV5-6 NA TRBD1 TGTGCCAGCAGTAGACTACAGGGGGTTGAGAACACTGAAGCTTTCTTT CASSRLQGVENTEAFF
TRBJ2-1 TRBV5-1 NA TRBD2 TGCGCCAGCAGCCGGACTAGCGGGACCTACAATGAGCAGTTCTTC CASSRTSGTYNEQFF
TRBJ2-2 TRBV28 NA NA TGTGCCAGCAGTTTGAAGTACCTTGCGGGTTCCACCGGGGAGCTGTTTTTT CASSLKYLAGSTGELFF
TRBJ2-1 TRBV6-5 NA NA TGTGCCAGCAGCTCAACTCACTACAATGAGCAGTTCTTC CASSSTHYNEQFF
TRBJ1-6 TRBV27 NA TRBD1 TGTGCCAGCAGTAAGACAGGGGGCTTTAATAATTCACCCCTCCACTTT CASSKTGGFNNSPLHF
TRBJ2-7 TRBV5-1 once NA TGCGCCAGCAGCCATAGCGGCGGTACGGGCGAGCAGTACTTC CASSHSGGTGEQYF
TRBJ1-4 TRBV28 NA NA TGTGCCAGCAGTTTCGTATCCGGGGGTAATGAAAAACTGTTTTTT CASSFVSGGNEKLFF
TRBJ2-1 TRBV5-4 NA TRBD2 TGTGCCAGCAGTGACGGGGGGAAGGTAAATGAGCAGTTCTTC CASSDGGKVNEQFF
TRBJ2-7 TRBV27 NA NA TGTGCCAGCAGTTTGCGTCTGAGCTCCTACGAGCAGTACTTC CASSLRLSSYEQYF
TRBJ2-5 TRBV6-5 NA TRBD2 TGTGCCAGCAGTTGGGAGGGAGGGAGGACCCAGTACTTC CASSWEGGRTQYF
TRBJ2-7 TRBV5-1 NA NA TGCGCCAGCAGCTTGAACGCTGGGGGGAGCTACGAGCAGTACTTC CASSLNAGGSYEQYF
TRBJ1-1 TRBV5-1 NA NA TGCGCCAGCAGCTTGCAGGGGCGGACTGAAGCTTTCTTT CASSLQGRTEAFF
TRBJ2-7 TRBV7-6 NA NA TGTGCCAGCAGCTTAGAAACGGGCAGGGGATCCTACGAGCAGTACTTC CASSLETGRGSYEQYF
TRBJ2-4 TRBV27 NA NA TGTGCCAGCAGTTTAAACTCGTTAAACATTCAGTACTTC CASSLNSLNIQYF
TRBJ1-1 TRBV7-3 NA NA TGTGCCAGCAGTCTCTATTTCCGGGACACCGGGAATACTGAAGCTTTCTTT CASSLYFRDTGNTEAFF
TRBJ2-5 TRBV6-1 NA NA TGTGCCAGCAGTGTGGCTAGATATTCGGTAAAAGAGACCCAGTACTTC CASSVARYSVKETQYF
TRBJ2-5 TRBV5-1 NA NA TGCGCCAGCAGCAATACGGGGGAGACCCAGTACTTC CASSNTGETQYF
TRBJ2-2 TRBV5-6 NA TRBD2 TGTGCCAGCAGCTTGACGGGGGGGCAAACCGGGGAGCTGTTTTTT CASSLTGGQTGELFF
TRBJ1-2 TRBV25-1 NA NA TGTGCCAGCAGTGAATCAGACACCTATGGCTACACCTTC CASSESDTYGYTF
TRBJ1-6 TRBV27 NA NA TGTGCCAGCAGTTTCCCGAATCGGAATTCACCCCTCCACTTT CASSFPNRNSPLHF
TRBJ2-1 TRBV10-1 NA TRBD2 TGCGCCAGCAGTTCCCTAGCGGGACCCTACAATGAGCAGTTCTTC CASSSLAGPYNEQFF
TRBJ2-1 TRBV6-5 NA TRBD2 TGTGCCACCAACAGACTAGCTCGGTCCTACAATGAGCAGTTCTTC CATNRLARSYNEQFF
TRBJ2-5 TRBV7-9 once NA TGTGCCAGCAGCTTAAGGTCGGGGGAAGAGACCCAGTACTTC CASSLRSGEETQYF